This T cell receptor beta chain was captured by sequencing in a study of PD-1 blockade in classical Hodgkin lymphoma. No patient escaped relapse after autologous stem cell transplantation, and brentuximab vedotin exposure varied. Magnetic depletion of unwanted cells isolated CD4+ T cells from thawed PBMCs. Libraries were prepared by immunoSEQ multiplex PCR; TCRdb keeps only in-frame clonotypes and omits some of them. The sample consists of 7,000 or so clones, just under 80% of them appearing once. The CDR3 has 13 residues. Germline lookup yields CDR1 SGHNT and CDR2 YYREEE (reference sequence). Between the trimmed V and J ends, which lost 0 bases and 2 bases, there was a span of 5 bases.

This sequence originates from a human donor with classical Hodgkin lymphoma. Sequences were derived from CD4+ T cells from blood, sampled at baseline. The chain has TRBV5-4 and TRBJ1-2; possible D gene TRBD1, 5 bases. The CDR3 DNA follows: TGTGCCAGCAGCTTGGGGGGGAACTATGGCTACACCTTC. This translates into CASSLGGNYGYTF.